The clone carrying this T cell receptor (beta chain) was found many times. What it recognizes is unknown. This sample was included in a study of human T cells and chemical hapten exposure. Points from the study as a whole: Each of the donors had alopecia, so their immune responses may not resemble those of healthy people.

Using its own MiXCR run on the RACE reads, TCRdb lists one record per CDR3 protein. The sample lists 300,000 to 450,000 distinct CDR3 sequences, around 5.5% occurring once. Indicated time point: pre-sensitization, week 0. Treatment noted: therapeutic diphenylcyclopropenone sensitization with weekly scalp DPC. V was pared by 5 bases and J by 3 bases, with 10 bases between. CDR1 and CDR2 (germline): SGHVS, FNYEAQ. CDR3 length: 14 residues. Specimen: whole blood, collected in connection with sensitization to the hapten diphenylcyclopropenone (DPC). The chain joins TRBV7-6 to TRBJ1-4; unclear D gene. The receptor's source is a woman in her fifties or sixties with alopecia areata. Some clones in this sample may be carry-over from other donors' samples. The CDR3 coding sequence is TGTGCCAGCAGCCCGGGTCTCGCTAATGAAAAACTGTTTTTT. Translating gives CASSPGLANEKLFF.